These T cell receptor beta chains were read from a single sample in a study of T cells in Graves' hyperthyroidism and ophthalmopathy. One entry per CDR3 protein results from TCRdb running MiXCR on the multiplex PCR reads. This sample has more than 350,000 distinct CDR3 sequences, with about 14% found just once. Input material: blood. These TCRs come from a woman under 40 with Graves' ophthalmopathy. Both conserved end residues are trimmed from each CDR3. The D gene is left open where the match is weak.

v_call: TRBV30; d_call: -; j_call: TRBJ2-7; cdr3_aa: AWSWEGGPYEQY
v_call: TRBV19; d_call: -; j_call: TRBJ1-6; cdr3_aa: AGNDDFGMYNSPLH
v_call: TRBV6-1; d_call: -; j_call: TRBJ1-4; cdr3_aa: ASRAPGTRNEKLF
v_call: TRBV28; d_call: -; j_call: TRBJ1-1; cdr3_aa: ASSVTGQNTEAF
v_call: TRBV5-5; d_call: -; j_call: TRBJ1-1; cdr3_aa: ASNSGALMNTEAF
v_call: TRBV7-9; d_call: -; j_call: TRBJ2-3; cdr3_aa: ASRGLRGRTDTQY
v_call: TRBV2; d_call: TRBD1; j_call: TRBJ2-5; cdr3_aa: ASRRDRGPVETQY
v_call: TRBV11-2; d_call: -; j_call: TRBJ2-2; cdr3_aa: ALGPNTGELF
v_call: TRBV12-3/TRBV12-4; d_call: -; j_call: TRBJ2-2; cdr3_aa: ASSPPFGHAGGELF
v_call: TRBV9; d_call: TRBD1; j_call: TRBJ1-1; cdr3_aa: ASSVGQGRATTEAF
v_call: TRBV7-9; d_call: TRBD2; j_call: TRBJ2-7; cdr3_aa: ASSPNPASGAPRYEQY
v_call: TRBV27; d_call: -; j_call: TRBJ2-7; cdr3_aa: ASSLGGRAYEQY
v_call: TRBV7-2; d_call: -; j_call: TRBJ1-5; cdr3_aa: ASSVEIQGNQPQH
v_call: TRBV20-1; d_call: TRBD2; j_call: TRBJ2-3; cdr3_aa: SAMGTSHFTDTQY
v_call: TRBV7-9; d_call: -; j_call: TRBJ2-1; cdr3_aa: ASRTQGNEQF
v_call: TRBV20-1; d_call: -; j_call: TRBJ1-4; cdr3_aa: SARPYRADEKLF
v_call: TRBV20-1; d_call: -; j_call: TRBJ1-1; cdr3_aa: SARDSKKLGSRGTEAF
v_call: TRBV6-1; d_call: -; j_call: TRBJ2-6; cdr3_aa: ASSVSVGLSRVGANVLT
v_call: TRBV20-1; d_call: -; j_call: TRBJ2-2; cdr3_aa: SARDGGSTGELF
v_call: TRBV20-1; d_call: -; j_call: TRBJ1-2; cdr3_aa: SARVSGALNYGYT
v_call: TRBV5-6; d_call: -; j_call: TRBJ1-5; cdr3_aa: ASSLWGSGQPQH
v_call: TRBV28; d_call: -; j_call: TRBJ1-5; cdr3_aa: ASSTGQPQH
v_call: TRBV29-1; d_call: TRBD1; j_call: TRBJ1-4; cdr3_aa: SVQQGAGEKLF
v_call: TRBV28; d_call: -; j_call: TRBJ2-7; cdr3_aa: ANNEVMLGAKEYEQY
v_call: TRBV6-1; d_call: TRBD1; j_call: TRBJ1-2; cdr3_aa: ASSGQGHAYGYT
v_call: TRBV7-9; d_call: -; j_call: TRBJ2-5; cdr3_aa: ASSQGGGDEETQY
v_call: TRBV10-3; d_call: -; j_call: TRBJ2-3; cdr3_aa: ATTQSGASTDTQY
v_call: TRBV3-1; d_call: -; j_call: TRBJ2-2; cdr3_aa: ASSQDFGWNTGELF
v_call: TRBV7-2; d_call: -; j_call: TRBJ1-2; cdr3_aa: ASSLGGAKGYT
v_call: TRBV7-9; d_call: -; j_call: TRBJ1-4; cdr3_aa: ASSAQNREKLF
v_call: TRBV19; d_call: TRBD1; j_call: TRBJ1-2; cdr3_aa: ASSKPGQVFIYGYT
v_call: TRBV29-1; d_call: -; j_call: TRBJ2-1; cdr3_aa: SVERGGNNEQF
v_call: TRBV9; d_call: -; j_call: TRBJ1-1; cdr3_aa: ASSVGQLNTEAF
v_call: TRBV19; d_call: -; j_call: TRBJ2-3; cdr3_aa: ASSGAATDTQY
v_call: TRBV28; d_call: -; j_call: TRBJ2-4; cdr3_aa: ASSPDRREKNIQY
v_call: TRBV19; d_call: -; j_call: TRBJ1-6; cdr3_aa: ASSIDAWNGNSPLH
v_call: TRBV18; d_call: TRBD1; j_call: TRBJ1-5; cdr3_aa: ASSRLTGSNQPQH
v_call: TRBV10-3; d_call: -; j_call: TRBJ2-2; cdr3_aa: AISHQGGRTGELF
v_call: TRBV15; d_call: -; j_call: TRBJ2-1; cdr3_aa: ATSLPGLAYNEQF
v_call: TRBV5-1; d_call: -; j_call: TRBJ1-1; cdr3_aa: ASSPSGVDTEAF
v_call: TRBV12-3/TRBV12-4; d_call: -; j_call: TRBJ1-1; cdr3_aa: ASSLSWQVNTEAF
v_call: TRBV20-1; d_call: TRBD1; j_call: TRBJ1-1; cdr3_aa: SATRTGRGTEAF
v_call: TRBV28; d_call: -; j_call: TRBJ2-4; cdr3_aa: ASSLLDRARKANIQY
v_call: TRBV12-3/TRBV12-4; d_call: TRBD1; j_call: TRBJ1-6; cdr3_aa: ASSNRDRVLGSPLH
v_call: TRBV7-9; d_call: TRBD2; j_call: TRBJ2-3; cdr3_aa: ASSFLRGGTDTQY
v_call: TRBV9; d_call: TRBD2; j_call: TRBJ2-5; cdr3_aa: ASSVVASGGAGGTETQY
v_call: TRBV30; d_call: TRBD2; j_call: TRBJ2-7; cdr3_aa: AWIYGGEQY
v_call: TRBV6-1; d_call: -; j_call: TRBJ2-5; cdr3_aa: ASSKRVGTIQETQY
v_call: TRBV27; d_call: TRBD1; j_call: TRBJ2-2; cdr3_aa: ASSQGINTGELF
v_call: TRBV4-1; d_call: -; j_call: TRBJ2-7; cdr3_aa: ASSQAGVEQY
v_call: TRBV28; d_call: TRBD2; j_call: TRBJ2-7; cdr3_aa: ASSLWVAGYEQY
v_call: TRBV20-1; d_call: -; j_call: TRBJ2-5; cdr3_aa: SANMVETQY
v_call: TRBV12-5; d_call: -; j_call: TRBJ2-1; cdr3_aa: ASGSPGHTYNEQF
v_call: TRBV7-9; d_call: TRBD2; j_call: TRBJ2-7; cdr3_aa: ASSHPTGTSGLTYEQY
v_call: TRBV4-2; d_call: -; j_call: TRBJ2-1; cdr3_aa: ASSQEDSNEQF
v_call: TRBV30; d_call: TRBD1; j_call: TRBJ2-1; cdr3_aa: AWSVGGSGEQF
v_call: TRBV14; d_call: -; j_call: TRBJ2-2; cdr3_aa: ASSQRGQKTGELF
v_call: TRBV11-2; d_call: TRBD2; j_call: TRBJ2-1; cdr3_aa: ASSFPHGGAWDEQF
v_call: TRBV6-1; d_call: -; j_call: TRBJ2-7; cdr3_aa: ATRPRDPTYEQY
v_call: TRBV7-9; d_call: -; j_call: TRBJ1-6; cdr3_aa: ASSDRESNSPLH